Listed here is a single T cell receptor beta chain. Its target is not known. V was clipped by 5 bases and J by 4 bases, with 14 bases between them. The CDR3 has 14 amino acids. Germline V lookup: CDR1 SGHTA, CDR2 FQGTGA. The isolated RNA, all of it, was reverse transcribed, so expressed TCRB transcripts were what got sequenced. The data were produced by immunoSEQ multiplex PCR, yet TCRdb's version contains in-frame clones alone and is incomplete. The repertoire includes a few hundred thousand clones, roughly 17% of them detected once, and about 0.08% sits in the top ten. This sample was taken from a study of beta chain features in type 1 diabetes. Broader study findings: A moderate, significant TCRB CDR3 shortening appeared in type 1 diabetes across four CD4+ subsets. PCR might preferentially amplify shorter templates, equally in patients and controls.

The chain joins TRBV7-3 to TRBJ2-5; perhaps TRBD2 as D (6 bases). The receptor's source is a man aged 25-45 years with type 1 diabetes. Material: naive CD4+ T cells from blood. This CDR3 is CASSQGLYGETQYF. Here the CDR3 DNA reads TGTGCCAGCAGCCAGGGACTCTATGGAGAGACCCAGTACTTC. Complete variable domain (other parts from reference TRBV7-3 and TRBJ2-5): GAGVSQTPSNKVTEKGKYVELRCDPISGHTALYWYRQSLGQGPEFLIYFQGTGAADDSGLPNDRFFAVRPEGSVSTLKIQRTERGDSAVYLCASSQGLYGETQYFGPGTRLLVL.